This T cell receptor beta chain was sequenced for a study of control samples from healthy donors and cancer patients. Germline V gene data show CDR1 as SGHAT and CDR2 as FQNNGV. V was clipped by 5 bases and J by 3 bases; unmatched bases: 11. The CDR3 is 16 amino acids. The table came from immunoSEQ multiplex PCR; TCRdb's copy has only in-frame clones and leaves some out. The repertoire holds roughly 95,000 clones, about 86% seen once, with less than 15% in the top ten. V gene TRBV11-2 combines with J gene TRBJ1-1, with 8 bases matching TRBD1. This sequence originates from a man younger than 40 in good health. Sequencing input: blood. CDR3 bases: TGTGCCAGCAGCCGTCTAGCAACGACAGGGGACACTGAAGCTTTCTTT. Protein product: CASSRLATTGDTEAFF.